The 15 T cell receptor beta chains below all came from one sample that was sequenced in a study of shared clonotypes between healthy human individuals. Terminally differentiated effector memory CD45RA+ cells were excluded by CCR7 positive selection of CD45RO-negative cells. This table comes from immunoSEQ multiplex PCR, and its TCRdb copy is limited to in-frame clones, with some not included. The data show about 600,000 clones, with roughly 96% seen just once and 0.095% to 0.12% held by the top ten. The sequenced sample was naive CD8+ T cells sorted from blood. These receptors were collected from a woman aged 25 to 39 in good health.

The chain links TRBV9 to TRBJ2-1, with 12 bases aligning to TRBD2. Unmatched junction bases numbered 7, after V lost 0 bases and J lost 9 bases. The CDR3 spans 16 residues. Germline assignment: CDR1 SGDLS and CDR2 YYNGEE. CDR3 region: CASSVAELAGGGEQFF. DNA of the CDR3: TGTGCCAGCAGCGTAGCTGAACTAGCGGGAGGAGGTGAGCAGTTCTTC.

V and J are TRBV27 and TRBJ2-7; no firm D call. There are 15 residues in the CDR3. V lost 6 bases, J lost 1 base, and 16 bases lay in between. Germline V gene sequence: CDR1 MNHEY, CDR2 SMNVEV (reference sequence). For the CDR3, the DNA is TGTGCCAGCAGCATGACACGAACCCCTTCCTACGAGCAGTACTTC. This encodes CASSMTRTPSYEQYF.

This clone was observed a single time. The same CDR3 is also encoded by other DNA sequences in this sample. The V and J genes are TRBV19 and TRBJ2-7; D tentatively fits TRBD1 or TRBD2 (5 bases each). This CDR3 comprises 14 residues. Germline values: CDR1 LNHDA, CDR2 SQIVND (reference sequence). Trimming left V 5 bases short and J 2 bases short, with 13 bases between. The CDR3 bases are TGTGCCAGTAGTCAGGGTCGAGGGGCCTACGAGCAGTACTTC. This translates into CASSQGRGAYEQYF.

This chain links TRBV7-8 with TRBJ1-1; D uncertain. Trimming left V 0 bases short and J 0 bases short, with 11 bases between. Looked up from germline, CDR1 is SGHVS and CDR2 is FQNEAQ. The CDR3 contains 16 residues. CDR3 DNA: TGTGCCAGCAGCTTAGCTACCCCTTGGATGAACACTGAAGCTTTCTTT. As protein: CASSLATPWMNTEAFF.

The V call is TRBV27, the J call TRBJ2-2; D is unclear. The length of the CDR3 is 14 residues. Looked up from germline, CDR1 is MNHEY and CDR2 is SMNVEV (reference sequence). The ends were cut back, 0 bases at V and 5 bases at J, with 7 bases in the middle. This CDR3 is CASSLSDSTGELFF. CDR3 bases: TGTGCCAGCAGTTTATCCGATTCGACCGGGGAGCTGTTTTTT.

This chain links TRBV5-1 with TRBJ1-2, with D tentatively TRBD1 (6 bases). V dropped 3 bases and J dropped 2 bases, with 14 bases sitting between them. The CDR3 runs 15 residues. Germline CDR1 SGHRS, CDR2 YFSETQ. DNA for the CDR3: TGCGCCAGCAGCTCCCGGGCAGGGGTCAACTATGGCTACACCTTC. It yields the protein CASSSRAGVNYGYTF.

The rearrangement joins TRBV5-6 to TRBJ2-7; 11 bases map to TRBD2. This CDR3 is built from 15 residues. Losses at the gene ends were 2 bases for V and 2 bases for J; bases not matched to a gene: 3. Germline CDR1 reads SGHDT; CDR2 reads YYEEEE. CDR3 sequence reads: CASSLRLAGTYEQYF. In DNA, the CDR3 is TGTGCCAGCAGCTTAAGACTAGCGGGAACCTACGAGCAGTACTTC.

The chain links TRBV7-3 to TRBJ1-1; tentative D call: TRBD1 (5 bases). Per germline, CDR1 SGHTA and CDR2 FQGTGA. V gave up 5 bases and J gave up 7 bases, with 17 bases separating them. The length of the CDR3 is 14 residues. The CDR3: CASSLVGPGGEAFF. For the CDR3, the DNA is TGTGCCAGCAGCCTCGTGGGGCCAGGTGGTGAAGCTTTCTTT.

The J gene is TRBJ2-2, the V gene TRBV5-4; no firm D call. From germline, CDR1 is SGHNT and CDR2 YYREEE (reference sequence). V gave up 5 bases and J gave up 3 bases, with 5 bases separating them. There are 12 residues in the CDR3. CDR3: CASREDTGELFF. CDR3 DNA sequence: TGTGCCAGCAGAGAGGACACCGGGGAGCTGTTTTTT.

This clone was detected only once. The J gene is TRBJ2-1, the V gene TRBV27, with TRBD2 matching over 14 bases. Per the germline V gene, CDR1 is MNHEY and CDR2 is SMNVEV (reference sequence). J lost 9 bases, V lost 5 bases, and 9 bases had no gene match. This CDR3 contains 16 residues. This chain's CDR3 is CASSTGLAGGLTEQFF. CDR3 DNA: TGTGCCAGCAGTACAGGACTAGCGGGAGGTCTAACTGAGCAGTTCTTC.

The chain uses TRBV28 and TRBJ1-5, with unresolved D. The CDR3 length is 16 residues. CDR1 is MDHEN and CDR2 is SYDVKM in the germline V gene. Trimming left V 6 bases short and J 6 bases short, with 21 bases between. The CDR3 loop reads CASRQSPRYGSQPQHF. CDR3 in DNA: TGTGCCAGCAGACAAAGTCCACGATACGGCTCTCAGCCCCAGCATTTT.

V is TRBV7-9 and J is TRBJ2-1; no reliable D call. The CDR3 loop spans 15 amino acids. V was trimmed by 5 bases and J by 15 bases, leaving 26 bases between them. Germline CDR1 is SEHNR and CDR2 is FQNEAQ (reference sequence). CDR3 sequence reads: CASSPVDRTSLSLFF. The CDR3 nucleotides read TGTGCCAGCAGCCCGGTCGACCGGACCTCCCTCTCTCTGTTCTTC. The full variable domain, its missing parts supplied by reference TRBV7-9 and TRBJ2-1, is DTGVSQNPRHKITKRGQNVTFRCDPISEHNRLYWYRQTLGQGPEFLTYFQNEAQLEKSRLLSDRFSAERPKGSFSTLEIQRTEQGDSAMYLCASSPVDRTSLSLFFGPGTRLTVL.

The J gene is TRBJ2-7, the V gene TRBV25-1; maybe TRBD2 (6 bases). The CDR3 totals 14 residues. Trimming left V 0 bases short and J 5 bases short, with 11 bases between. Per germline, CDR1 MGHDK and CDR2 SYGVNS. This chain's CDR3 is CASSEYGGGHEQYF. Here the CDR3 DNA reads TGTGCCAGCAGTGAATACGGGGGTGGCCACGAGCAGTACTTC.

V and J are TRBV7-9 and TRBJ1-4, with D possibly being TRBD1 (5 bases). CDR3 length: 15 residues. The germline V gene encodes CDR1 SEHNR and CDR2 FQNEAQ (reference sequence). V was shortened by 2 bases and J by 6 bases, with 13 bases between the two germline ends. The chain's CDR3 is CASSLSFPGDEKLFF. In DNA, the CDR3 is TGTGCCAGCAGCTTATCCTTCCCGGGGGATGAAAAACTGTTTTTT.

The chain has TRBV27 and TRBJ2-5; D is unclear. CDR1 and CDR2 from the germline V gene are MNHEY and SMNVEV (reference sequence). Trimming left V 3 bases short and J 7 bases short, with 12 bases between. The CDR3 has 13 amino acids. CDR3 sequence (DNA): TGTGCCAGCAGTTTGCAAGCAAGATGGACCCAGTACTTC. Translated, it gives CASSLQARWTQYF.